The entry below gives a single TCR beta chain sequence along with its context. The antigen is undetermined. At one end the junction does not follow the germline gene, possibly because of a read error. The data were taken from a study of cytomegalovirus exposure and HLA in healthy donors. General study points: For most TCR beta V segments, an earlier analysis put the productive rate at about 87% or about 30% of the time. A later analysis found common viral pathogens apparently linked to several of the most significant clusters.

It was with 60 Vbeta and 13 Jbeta primers that the PCR ran. The protocol was immunoSEQ multiplex PCR, while the TCRdb copy is restricted to in-frame clones and leaves out a portion. The sample has about 130,000 clones, around 70% seen once. The CDR3 sequence is 16 residues long. Looked up from germline, CDR1 is SGHTA and CDR2 is FQGNSA. The specimen sequenced was PBMCs. The source is a man aged 35-49 years in good health and CMV-seropositive. The V call is TRBV7-2, the J call TRBJ2-3; 7 bases line up with TRBD2. The CDR3 bases are TGTGCCGGCAGCTCTGCCCCGCGGGGGATCACAGATACGCAGTATTTT. Protein: CAGSSAPRGITDTQYF.